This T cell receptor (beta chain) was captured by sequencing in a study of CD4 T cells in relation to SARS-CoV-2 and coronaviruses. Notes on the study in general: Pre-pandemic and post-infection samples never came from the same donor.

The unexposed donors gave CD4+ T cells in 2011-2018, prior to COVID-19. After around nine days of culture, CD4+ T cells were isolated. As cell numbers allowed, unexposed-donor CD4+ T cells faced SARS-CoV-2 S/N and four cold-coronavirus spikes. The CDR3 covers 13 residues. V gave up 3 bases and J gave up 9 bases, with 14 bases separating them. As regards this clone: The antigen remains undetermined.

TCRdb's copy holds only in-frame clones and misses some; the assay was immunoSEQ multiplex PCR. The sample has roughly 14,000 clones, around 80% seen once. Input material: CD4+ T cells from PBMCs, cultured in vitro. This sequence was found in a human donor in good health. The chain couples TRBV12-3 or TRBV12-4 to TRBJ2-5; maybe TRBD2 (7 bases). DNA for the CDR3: TGTGCCAGCAGTTTCGGCGGGGGCGCGGCCCAGTACTTC. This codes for CASSFGGGAAQYF.